This TCR beta chain was captured by sequencing in a study of cytomegalovirus exposure and HLA in healthy donors. Study summary: Ancestry clustering placed 70% to 90% of over 300 genotyped donors in the Caucasian-associated cluster. Notes on the study in general: Donor immune exposure was known only as CMV serostatus. Roughly uniform depth of sequencing across donors was assumed in presence/absence analyses. In a later analysis, a missense DCLRE1C variant was linked to TCR beta V- and J-gene trimming.

Primers included in the PCR were 60 Vbeta and 13 Jbeta primers. TCRdb keeps only in-frame clones here, not all; method: immunoSEQ multiplex PCR. The data hold tens of thousands of clones, with 65% to 85% observed a single time. CDR3 length equals 15 residues. Germline V lookup: CDR1 SGDLS, CDR2 YYNGEE. V lost 0 bases, J lost 0 bases, and 8 bases lay in between. Only a few counts were recorded for this clone. What it binds is unknown. The chain carries TRBV9 and TRBJ2-3; D remains ambiguous. This TCR came from a man aged 45-65 years in good health and CMV-seronegative. The sequencing sample was made of PBMCs. The CDR3 sequence: CASSVGITSTDTQYF. The CDR3 region has the DNA TGTGCCAGCAGCGTAGGCATCACTAGCACAGATACGCAGTATTTT.